This T cell receptor (beta chain) was recovered during a study of blood T cell repertoires in COVID-19. The CDR3 spans 16 residues. Per the germline V gene, CDR1 is MNHEY and CDR2 is SMNVEV (reference sequence). V was pared by 6 bases and J by 2 bases, with 12 bases of the junction left unmatched. Assay used: immunoSEQ multiplex PCR; TCRdb lists only in-frame clones, some missing. This sample has 150,000 to 200,000 clones, with roughly 90% found just once. The receptor's source is a woman aged 70 to 79 with acute or convalescent COVID-19. Sample: peripheral blood. V is TRBV27 and J is TRBJ2-7; 8 bases are shared with TRBD1. The CDR3 DNA reads TGTGCCAGCAGGTCCCCCTTCGACAGGGGACCCTACGAGCAGTACTTC. The encoded protein is CASRSPFDRGPYEQYF.